These 5 T cell receptor beta chains came from one sample sequenced in a study of brain T cells in children with intractable seizures. Assay: immunoSEQ multiplex PCR; the TCRdb copy retains only in-frame clones and omits some. The sample has about 64,000 clones; 90% to 96% are singletons. Sample: peripheral blood, taken at surgery. These receptors were collected from a boy less than two years old with focal cortical dysplasia and intractable seizures.

The chain carries TRBV7-5 and TRBJ2-5; whether TRBD1, the table's D call, matches the DNA was not checked. TRBV7-5 is noted as a pseudogene. The CDR3 runs to 13 residues. CDR3 protein: CVRSYQIPQTQYF. CDR3 nucleotides: TGTGTCAGAAGTTACCAGATTCCACAGACCCAGTACTTC.

V is TRBV7-3 and J is TRBJ2-1; possibly TRBD2 for D (5 bases). Between the trimmed V and J ends, which lost 6 bases and 2 bases, there was a span of 14 bases. Germline loops: CDR1 SGHTA, CDR2 FQGTGA. There are 15 residues in the CDR3. CDR3 sequence reads: CASSHEGLAYNEQFF. As DNA, the CDR3 is TGTGCCAGCAGTCACGAGGGCCTCGCCTACAATGAGCAGTTCTTC.

This chain connects TRBV4-1 to TRBJ1-3; no firm D call. The CDR3 contains 17 residues. Per germline, CDR1 MGHRA and CDR2 YSYEKL. V lost 2 bases and J 7 bases, leaving 21 bases between the germline ends. CDR3 sequence: CASSQLPTGPSGNTIYF. In DNA, the CDR3 is TGCGCCAGCAGCCAACTGCCCACGGGTCCTTCGGGGAACACCATATATTTT.

CDR3 in DNA: TGTGCCAGTAGTATGGGCGGGAGGGCCGACGAGCAGTACTTC. This encodes CASSMGGRADEQYF. This sequence joins TRBV19 and TRBJ2-7; TRBD2 matches at 9 bases. CDR3 length equals 14 residues. Germline V gives CDR1 LNHDA, CDR2 SQIVND (reference sequence). Trimming removed 3 bases from V and 5 bases from J; junction bases left unmatched: 5.

This clone was seen once. V usage is TRBV5-1 and J usage is TRBJ2-7; the match to TRBD1 covers 7 bases. Germline values: CDR1 SGHRS, CDR2 YFSETQ. V lost 3 bases to trimming and J lost 0 bases; unmatched junction nucleotides: 12. This CDR3 contains 17 residues. CDR3 coding DNA: TGCGCCAGCAGCTCGGTAGTGCCGGGACAGAGCTCCTACGAGCAGTACTTC. Its translation: CASSSVVPGQSSYEQYF.